These 28 T cell receptor beta chains were all obtained from the same sample, sequenced in a study of post-analysis software for immune sequencing data. Overall study results and limits: Relative to controls, patients had 4 or 5 TRBV segments at higher frequency, with TRBV5-6, TRBV5-1 and TRBV20-1 among these.

TCR beta cDNA libraries had unique molecular identifiers. TCRdb itself ran the PCR reads through MiXCR, one entry per CDR3 protein. Of roughly 800,000 distinct CDR3 sequences in the sample, about 45% were seen once. Their target antigens are unknown. Sequencing was carried out using blood. All receptors come from a girl aged 5-17 years with multiple sclerosis.

This chain joins TRBV6-5 and TRBJ1-1; TRBD1 matches at 8 bases. This CDR3 region has 14 residues. Germline CDR1 MNHEY, CDR2 SVGAGI. V shed 1 base and J 5 bases; nucleotides not matched to a gene: 3. CDR3 nucleotide sequence: TGTGCCAGCAGTTACTATGGACAGGGAACTGAAGCTTTCTTT. Translating it yields CASSYYGQGTEAFF.

The rearrangement links TRBV15 to TRBJ2-7, with D perhaps TRBD1 or TRBD2 (5 bases each). Germline V gene data show CDR1 as LNHNV and CDR2 as YYDKDF (reference sequence). V lost 0 bases and J lost 0, with 15 bases in between. This CDR3 contains 17 residues. CDR3 in amino acids: CATSREILGPNSYEQYF. For the CDR3, the DNA is TGTGCCACCAGCAGAGAGATCCTGGGACCGAACTCCTACGAGCAGTACTTC.

This sequence joins TRBV2 and TRBJ2-2, with unresolved D. Germline V lookup: CDR1 SNHLY, CDR2 FYNNEI. The CDR3 contains 13 residues. The germline V and J ends were trimmed by 5 bases and 0 bases, with 4 bases remaining between them. CDR3 sequence reads: CASSTSNTGELFF. For the CDR3, the DNA is TGTGCCAGCAGTACCTCGAACACCGGGGAGCTGTTTTTT.

In its sample, this clonotype was seen a few times. V gene TRBV7-8 combines with J gene TRBJ2-1; 7 bases match TRBD1. The CDR3 covers 14 residues. V trimming: 8 bases; J trimming: 2 bases; junction bases outside the gene matches: 6. The germline V gene has CDR1 SGHVS and CDR2 FQNEAQ. The CDR3 protein is CASGAGGTYNEQFF. CDR3 nucleotide sequence: TGTGCCAGCGGTGCAGGGGGAACCTACAATGAGCAGTTCTTC. Supplemented by reference TRBV7-8 and TRBJ2-1, the full variable domain reads GAGVSQSPRYKVAKRGQDVALRCDPISGHVSLFWYQQALGQGPEFLTYFQNEAQLDKSGLPSDRFFAERPEGSVSTLKIQRTQQEDSAVYLCASGAGGTYNEQFFGPGTRLTVL.

There are a few counts of this clonotype. The CDR3 loop reads CASSFGQGDTEAFF. The CDR3 DNA reads TGTGCCAGCAGTTTCGGACAGGGGGACACTGAAGCTTTCTTT. The chain couples TRBV6-2 or TRBV6-3 to TRBJ1-1; TRBD1 agrees at 10 bases. CDR3 length: 14 residues. Germline values: CDR1 MNHEY, CDR2 SVGEGT. J was trimmed by 3 bases and V by 4 bases; bases with no gene match: 2.

This clonotype has just a few counts. J is TRBJ2-4 and V is TRBV7-9, with 8 bases lining up with TRBD2. The DNA end favors TRBJ2-5, so the J call may be wrong. This CDR3 is 17 amino acids long. CDR1 is SEHNR and CDR2 is FQNEAQ in the germline V gene (reference sequence). This CDR3 reads CASSKDGLTSAQETQYF. DNA of the CDR3: TGTGCCAGCAGCAAAGACGGGCTGACTAGCGCGCAAGAGACCCAGTACTTC.

This clonotype has more than one count but fewer than ten. The genes are TRBV24-1 and TRBJ2-3; D gene ambiguous. Trimming left V 5 bases short and J 6 bases short, with 8 bases between. The CDR3 contains 12 residues. Germline V CDR1 and CDR2: KGHDR, SFDVKD. CDR3 sequence: CATSARADTQYF. CDR3 sequence (DNA): TGTGCCACCAGTGCCCGCGCGGATACGCAGTATTTT.

The gene calls are TRBV20-1 and TRBJ2-5; D is possibly TRBD1 or TRBD2 (5 bases each). The tail of the sequence fits TRBJ2-7 better, so the J call may be wrong. Looked up from germline, CDR1 is DFQATT and CDR2 is SNEGSKA (reference sequence). This CDR3 has 13 residues. DNA for the CDR3: TGCAGTGCTAACCTCCCGGGACGTTACGAGCAGTACTTC. It encodes CSANLPGRYEQYF.

The rearrangement links TRBV6-5 to TRBJ2-1, with TRBD1 identical over 7 bases. CDR1 and CDR2 from the germline V gene are MNHEY and SVGAGI. The CDR3 length is 14 residues. Unmatched junction bases numbered 10, after V lost 5 bases and J lost 9 bases. CDR3 DNA: TGTGCCAGCAGTACCTCGACAGGGTATGGTGAGCAGTTCTTC. The encoded protein is CASSTSTGYGEQFF.

This chain connects TRBV15 to TRBJ1-5, with no clear D. Germline CDR1 and CDR2: LNHNV and YYDKDF (reference sequence). V lost 3 bases to trimming and J lost 6 bases, with 12 bases between them. This CDR3 is built from 14 residues. CDR3 nucleotide sequence: TGTGCCACCAGCAGCAGCTACCTACTTCAGCCCCAGCATTTT. This codes for CATSSSYLLQPQHF.

The chain has TRBV5-1 and TRBJ2-1, with TRBD2 identical over 11 bases. Germline CDR1 reads SGHRS; CDR2 reads YFSETQ. CDR3 length: 16 residues. With V trimmed by 0 bases and J by 3 bases, 2 bases remained unmatched. CDR3 DNA: TGCGCCAGCAGCTTGGGACTAGCGGGGCGCTACAATGAGCAGTTCTTC. It specifies CASSLGLAGRYNEQFF.

The V and J genes are TRBV20-1 and TRBJ2-7; the match to TRBD1 covers 10 bases. CDR3 length equals 14 residues. Germline CDR1 DFQATT, CDR2 SNEGSKA (reference sequence). V was pared by 1 base and J by 3 bases, with 3 bases of the junction left unmatched. Written as DNA, the CDR3 is TGCAGTGCTAGAGCCGGGACAGGGGTCTACGAGCAGTACTTC. Protein product: CSARAGTGVYEQYF.

The gene calls are TRBV28 and TRBJ2-7, with D perhaps matching TRBD2 (5 bases). This CDR3 comprises 11 residues. V was cut by 5 bases and J by 10 bases, with 12 bases left in between. Per the germline V gene, CDR1 is MDHEN and CDR2 is SYDVKM. The chain's CDR3 is CASSQEGIQYF. For the CDR3, the DNA is TGTGCCAGCAGTCAAGAGGGAATTCAGTACTTC.

The chain recombines TRBV27 with TRBJ2-7, with 8 bases that match TRBD2. V lost 6 bases and J lost 5; bases outside the gene matches: 9. This CDR3 has 14 residues. Germline-derived CDR1 and CDR2 are MNHEY and SMNVEV (reference sequence). The CDR3 bases are TGTGCCAGCAGCTCGGGAGGGGGGATCCACGAGCAGTACTTC. Translation gives CASSSGGGIHEQYF.

This clonotype was seen repeatedly, ten times or more. The chain has TRBV6-5 and TRBJ1-2; D ambiguous. CDR1 is MNHEY, CDR2 SVGAGI, per germline. The CDR3 is 14 residues long. The V gene lost 6 bases and the J gene lost 5 bases, with 16 bases spanning the gap. In DNA, the CDR3 is TGTGCCAGCAGACCCGACACGCGGGTTTATGGCTACACCTTC. This sequence encodes CASRPDTRVYGYTF.

This rearrangement joins TRBV7-6 to TRBJ1-6, with 10 bases that match TRBD1. The germline CDR1 and CDR2 sequences are SGHVS and FNYEAQ. This CDR3 has 16 residues. V lost 1 base and J lost 10; bases outside the gene matches: 7. DNA for the CDR3: TGTGCCAGCAGCTTAGGGGCCGGGACAGGGGACTCACCCCTCCACTTT. Translated, it gives CASSLGAGTGDSPLHF.

J is TRBJ2-3 and V is TRBV5-4, with D hard to call. The CDR3 length is 15 residues. Trimming stripped 0 bases from V and 2 bases from J, with 10 bases between. Looked up from germline, CDR1 is SGHNT and CDR2 is YYREEE (reference sequence). CDR3 in amino acids: CASSLDISITDTQYF. In nucleotides, the CDR3 is TGTGCCAGCAGCTTGGACATTTCAATCACAGATACGCAGTATTTT.

The rearrangement links TRBV7-6 to TRBJ2-5; TRBD2 might be the D (6 bases). The CDR3 runs to 17 residues. Deletions cut 1 base from V and 5 bases from J, with 20 bases between. The V gene's germline CDR1 is SGHVS and CDR2 FNYEAQ. The DNA of the CDR3 is TGTGCCAGCAGCTTAGGTCGCGGGACTGGCACAACGGAGACCCAGTACTTC. This translates into CASSLGRGTGTTETQYF.

This chain connects TRBV27 to TRBJ1-6, with D maybe TRBD1 (6 bases). V was pared by 4 bases and J by 3 bases, with 7 bases between. This CDR3 contains 14 residues. The germline gives CDR1 MNHEY, CDR2 SMNVEV (reference sequence). In DNA form, the CDR3 reads TGTGCCAGCAGTTGCAGGGGCTATAATTCACCCCTCCACTTT. This translates into CASSCRGYNSPLHF.

V usage is TRBV29-1 and J usage is TRBJ1-2, with D tentatively TRBD1 (5 bases). The V end lost 7 bases, the J end lost 4 bases, and 10 bases lay between the germline ends. Germline V lookup: CDR1 SQVTM, CDR2 ANQGSEA. CDR3 length equals 11 residues. CDR3 in DNA: TGCAGCGGACTTGGGGGCTATGGCTACACCTTC. It yields the protein CSGLGGYGYTF. Based on the CDR3 plus reference TRBV29-1 and TRBJ1-2, the full variable domain is SAVISQKPSRDICQRGTSLTIQCQVDSQVTMMFWYRQQPGQSLTLIATANQGSEATYESGFVIDKFPISRPNLTFSTLTVSNMSPEDSSIYLCSGLGGYGYTFGSGTRLTVV.

The CDR3 coding sequence is TGCAGTGCTAGAGACCTTGGGGGTCTAGCGGCCATATTCTACAATGAGCAGTTCTTC. Protein: CSARDLGGLAAIFYNEQFF. The gene calls are TRBV20-1 and TRBJ2-1; TRBD2 matches at 7 bases. The junction had 17 bases not matched to a gene; V was cut back by 0 bases and J by 3 bases. The CDR3 runs 19 residues. Per germline, CDR1 DFQATT and CDR2 SNEGSKA (reference sequence).

The chain combines TRBV28 with TRBJ2-3, with D unclear. The germline V gene encodes CDR1 MDHEN and CDR2 SYDVKM. V dropped 1 base and J dropped 6 bases, with 11 bases sitting between them. The CDR3 runs to 14 residues. CDR3: CASSLSRGPDTQYF. CDR3 bases: TGTGCCAGCAGTTTATCTCGTGGCCCGGATACGCAGTATTTT.

The chain uses TRBV29-1 and TRBJ1-5, with 7 positions matching TRBD1. The V segment lost 5 bases and the J segment 2 bases; nucleotides outside the gene matches: 9. This CDR3 has 15 residues. CDR1 and CDR2 (germline): SQVTM, ANQGSEA. CDR3 loop: CSVTQGGQGNQPQHF. The CDR3 coding sequence is TGCAGCGTTACCCAGGGGGGGCAGGGCAATCAGCCCCAGCATTTT. The complete variable domain, with remaining parts taken from reference TRBV29-1 and TRBJ1-5, reads SAVISQKPSRDICQRGTSLTIQCQVDSQVTMMFWYRQQPGQSLTLIATANQGSEATYESGFVIDKFPISRPNLTFSTLTVSNMSPEDSSIYLCSVTQGGQGNQPQHFGDGTRLSIL.

This clonotype has more than one count but fewer than ten. The chain is built from TRBV20-1 and TRBJ2-3, with D perhaps TRBD1 (5 bases). The CDR3 has 17 amino acids. Trimming took off 1 base at V and 5 bases at J, with 22 bases between the two ends. Germline V CDR1 and CDR2: DFQATT, SNEGSKA (reference sequence). The CDR3 region has the DNA TGCAGTGCTAGAGGGCAGGGCTCCATCCTCTCGGAAGATACGCAGTATTTT. This encodes CSARGQGSILSEDTQYF.

This clonotype was observed a few times. This chain connects TRBV4-2 to TRBJ2-5; D possibly corresponds to TRBD2 (5 bases). Per the germline V gene, CDR1 is LGHNA and CDR2 is YNFKEQ. V dropped 1 base and J dropped 2 bases, with 8 bases sitting between them. The CDR3 contains 14 residues. In DNA form, the CDR3 reads TGTGCCAGCAGCCAAGTGGAGGAGCAAGAGACCCAGTACTTC. Protein product: CASSQVEEQETQYF.

The rearrangement uses TRBV6-6 and TRBJ2-5, with a possible D match to TRBD1 (5 bases). The J call may be mistaken, given a closer DNA end match to TRBJ2-7. Per the germline V gene, CDR1 is MNHNY and CDR2 is SVGAGI (reference sequence). The CDR3 spans 14 residues. CDR3 amino acids: CAGHKGPPVDEQYF. The CDR3 nucleotides read TGTGCCGGCCACAAGGGGCCTCCGGTCGACGAGCAGTACTTC.

The chain joins TRBV5-6 to TRBJ2-5; D may be TRBD2 (5 bases). The CDR3 is made up of 13 amino acids. The V end was cut by 4 bases, the J end by 3 bases, with 10 bases between. Germline loops: CDR1 SGHDT, CDR2 YYEEEE. The CDR3 DNA reads as TGTGCCAGCAGCATGACTACTGAAGAGACCCAGTACTTC. Its protein product is CASSMTTEETQYF.

The chain links TRBV27 to TRBJ2-7; no clear D. CDR1 is MNHEY, CDR2 SMNVEV, per germline (reference sequence). This CDR3 is 13 amino acids long. Trimming shortened V by 10 bases and J by 2 bases, and 15 bases separated the two germline ends. The CDR3 coding sequence is TGTGCCACCGGGCCGATAGGCCCCTACGAGCAGTACTTC. Its translation is CATGPIGPYEQYF.